This is a list of T cell receptor beta chains from one sample in a study of shared clonotypes between healthy human individuals. TCRdb's copy holds only in-frame clones and misses some; the assay was immunoSEQ multiplex PCR. The table lists about 460,000 clones, 77% of them singletons, with approximately 12% in the top ten. Sequenced sample: PBMCs. Receptor source: a woman aged 40 to 49 in good health. Some clones in this sample may be carry-over from other donors' samples. The CDR3 runs from the conserved cysteine through the conserved F or W. The order of the fields is V gene, J gene, D gene, clone size, CDR3 protein, CDR3 DNA. D genes are given only for firm matches. Clone size appears in some rows only: once, few, many, or a class for an expanded clone.

>TRBV4-2|TRBJ1-2|NA|NA
CASSQDEGANYGYTF
TGTGCCAGCAGCCAAGATGAGGGGGCTAACTATGGCTACACCTTC
>TRBV5-6|TRBJ2-7|NA|NA
CASSFLGYEQYF
TGTGCCAGCAGCTTCCTCGGTTACGAGCAGTACTTC
>TRBV2|TRBJ2-1|TRBD2|NA
CASSEVTSGSTEQFF
TGTGCCAGCAGTGAAGTCACTAGCGGGAGTACTGAGCAGTTCTTC
>TRBV2|TRBJ1-2|NA|NA
CASSESGAGDGYTF
TGTGCCAGCAGTGAAAGCGGGGCAGGGGATGGCTACACCTTC
>TRBV5-4|TRBJ2-1|NA|few
CASSSSSANYYNEQFF
TGTGCCAGCAGCTCCTCTAGCGCAAATTACTACAATGAGCAGTTCTTC
>TRBV15|TRBJ2-1|TRBD2|NA
CATSRAAGRTYNEQFF
TGTGCCACCAGCAGAGCCGCCGGGAGGACCTACAATGAGCAGTTCTTC
>TRBV28|TRBJ2-7|TRBD1|NA
CASTPARDRGSYEQYF
TGTGCCAGCACCCCGGCCCGGGACAGGGGTTCCTACGAGCAGTACTTC
>TRBV6-1|TRBJ2-1|NA|NA
CASSEVGVGLAEQFF
TGTGCCAGCAGTGAAGTCGGAGTGGGGTTGGCTGAGCAGTTCTTC
>TRBV29-1|TRBJ2-7|TRBD2|NA
CSVIAGSITYEQYF
TGCAGCGTGATAGCGGGAAGTATAACCTACGAGCAGTACTTC
>TRBV4-1|TRBJ2-7|TRBD2|few
CASSQGSGRWEQYF
TGCGCCAGCAGCCAAGGTAGCGGGAGGTGGGAGCAGTACTTC
>TRBV19|TRBJ2-3|TRBD2|NA
CASSSPLAGDGDTQYF
TGTGCCAGTAGTTCCCCACTAGCGGGAGATGGGGATACGCAGTATTTT
>TRBV18|TRBJ2-3|NA|few
CASSPLRGTDTQYF
TGTGCCAGCTCACCTTTACGGGGCACAGATACGCAGTATTTT
>TRBV5-1|TRBJ1-5|NA|NA
CASSLETGIAPERSNQPQHF
TGCGCCAGCAGCTTGGAGACAGGAATAGCCCCGGAAAGGAGCAATCAGCCCCAGCATTTT
>TRBV7-9|TRBJ2-1|NA|NA
CASSPASAYNEQFF
TGTGCCAGCAGCCCCGCCTCGGCTTACAATGAGCAGTTCTTC
>TRBV19|TRBJ2-7|TRBD2|NA
CASSSSPAGGSYEQYF
TGTGCCAGTAGCTCCTCCCCAGCGGGAGGCTCCTACGAGCAGTACTTC
>TRBV7-9|TRBJ2-1|TRBD2|NA
CASSLSGSSYNEQFF
TGTGCCAGCAGCCTTAGCGGGAGTTCATACAATGAGCAGTTCTTC